The next 26 T cell receptor beta chains were all read from a single sample in a study of beta chain features in type 1 diabetes. Study-wide results and caveats: Significant though moderate, a shortening of TCRB CDR3s appeared in all four CD4+ subsets of Type 1 diabetes patients.

Isolated RNA was reverse transcribed in full, so expressed TCRB transcripts were sequenced. Assay used: immunoSEQ multiplex PCR; TCRdb lists only in-frame clones, some missing. The sample yields about 160,000 clones, roughly 65% seen once. For these TCRs, the target antigens are not known. The sequenced sample was naive CD4+ T cells from blood. These receptors originate from a man younger than 45 with type 1 diabetes.

V usage is TRBV6-5 and J usage is TRBJ2-7; D gene uncertain. CDR3 length: 11 amino acids. V dropped 5 bases and J dropped 3 bases, with 5 bases sitting between them. Germline V CDR1 and CDR2: MNHEY, SVGAGI. The CDR3 DNA is TGTGCCAGCAGTCAAGACTACGAGCAGTACTTC. This gives the protein CASSQDYEQYF.

This clone was found a few times. V gene TRBV11-2 combines with J gene TRBJ2-7; D assignment may be TRBD1 or TRBD2 (5 bases each). Germline V lookup: CDR1 SGHAT, CDR2 FQNNGV. CDR3 length: 14 amino acids. Trimming shortened V by 5 bases and J by 0 bases, and 11 bases separated the two germline ends. CDR3: CASSRGSYSYEQYF. For the CDR3, the DNA is TGTGCCAGCAGCCGGGGCAGCTACTCCTACGAGCAGTACTTC. The whole variable domain, filled in from reference TRBV11-2 and TRBJ2-7, reads EAGVAQSPRYKIIEKRQSVAFWCNPISGHATLYWYQQILGQGPKLLIQFQNNGVVDDSQLPKDRFSAERLKGVDSTLKIQPAKLEDSAVYLCASSRGSYSYEQYFGPGTRLTVT.

This chain's CDR3 is CAWSKGVGEQFF. As DNA, the CDR3 is TGTGCCTGGAGTAAAGGGGTTGGGGAGCAGTTCTTC. The chain uses TRBV30 and TRBJ2-1, with D tentatively TRBD1 (5 bases). V was trimmed by 2 bases and J by 10 bases, leaving 12 bases between them. This CDR3 is built from 12 residues. Per the germline V gene, CDR1 is GTSNPN and CDR2 is SVGIG (reference sequence).

The rearrangement links TRBV7-9 to TRBJ1-4, with 8 bases fitting TRBD1. The V and J ends lost 6 bases and 12 bases, in that order; junction bases with no gene match: 9. The CDR3 totals 13 residues. In germline, CDR1 is SEHNR, CDR2 FQNEAQ (reference sequence). The CDR3 region is CASSPVGQEQLFF. The CDR3 DNA is TGTGCCAGCAGTCCGGTGGGACAGGAACAACTGTTTTTT.

The chain uses TRBV29-1 and TRBJ1-3, with D perhaps matching TRBD1 (5 bases). The CDR3 consists of 14 residues. Germline V lookup: CDR1 SQVTM, CDR2 ANQGSEA. V shed 7 bases and J shed 0 bases, with 13 bases lying between them. CDR3 amino acids: CSAGPGISGNTIYF. The CDR3 coding sequence is TGCAGCGCCGGACCAGGGATCTCTGGAAACACCATATATTTT.

The rearrangement uses TRBV4-1 and TRBJ2-1; 7 bases agree with TRBD1. Germline V gene sequence: CDR1 MGHRA, CDR2 YSYEKL. The CDR3 is 17 amino acids. V was pared by 4 bases and J by 5 bases, with 14 bases of the junction left unmatched. CDR3 region: CASSPPLKGAQDNEQFF. CDR3 DNA sequence: TGCGCCAGCAGCCCGCCCTTGAAGGGGGCGCAGGACAATGAGCAGTTCTTC.

This clone was detected a few times. This chain uses TRBV2 with TRBJ1-2; no clear D. The CDR3 extends over 14 amino acids. Germline loops: CDR1 SNHLY, CDR2 FYNNEI. Trimming removed 5 bases from V and 3 bases from J, with 13 bases in between. The CDR3 protein is CASSPGVDYYGYTF. Written as DNA, the CDR3 is TGTGCCAGCAGTCCCGGGGTGGACTACTATGGCTACACCTTC.

The V and J genes are TRBV4-3 and TRBJ2-1; tentative D call: TRBD1 (7 bases). The V end lost 1 base, the J end lost 5 bases, and 12 bases lay between the germline ends. This CDR3 has 15 amino acids. Germline lookup yields CDR1 LGHNA and CDR2 YSLEER. CDR3: CASSQGQGGHNEQFF. CDR3 sequence (DNA): TGCGCCAGCAGCCAAGGTCAGGGGGGCCACAATGAGCAGTTCTTC.

The table lists this clone with a few counts. The gene calls are TRBV25-1 and TRBJ1-6; a possible D gene is TRBD1 (5 bases). The V end lost 1 base, the J end lost 5 bases, and 12 bases lay between the germline ends. Germline CDR1 and CDR2: MGHDK and SYGVNS. This CDR3 is built from 16 residues. In nucleotides, the CDR3 is TGTGCCAGCAGTGAATCGTGGAAAGGGGATAATTCACCCCTCCACTTT. This encodes CASSESWKGDNSPLHF.

This chain links TRBV30 with TRBJ1-6; 9 nucleotides agree with TRBD1. Germline assignment: CDR1 GTSNPN and CDR2 SVGIG (reference sequence). This CDR3 contains 13 residues. The V and J ends lost 3 bases and 7 bases, in that order; junction bases with no gene match: 1. This chain's CDR3 is CAWRGQGNSPLHF. The CDR3 nucleotides read TGTGCCTGGAGGGGACAGGGAAATTCACCCCTCCACTTT.

The chain combines TRBV7-2 with TRBJ2-3; D gene unclear. V was pared by 2 bases and J by 2 bases, with 8 bases between. Germline V CDR1 and CDR2: SGHTA, FQGNSA. This CDR3 comprises 14 residues. Here the CDR3 reads CASSLIMATDTQYF. The CDR3 coding sequence is TGTGCCAGCAGCTTAATCATGGCCACAGATACGCAGTATTTT.

This clone was counted between two and nine times. Other DNA sequences within the sample encode an identical CDR3. The rearrangement links TRBV9 to TRBJ2-3; no definite D call. The germline CDR1 and CDR2 sequences are SGDLS and YYNGEE. The CDR3 loop spans 14 amino acids. V lost 0 bases, J lost 2 bases, and 7 bases lay in between. CDR3 amino acids: CASSVARLTDTQYF. CDR3 in DNA: TGTGCCAGCAGCGTAGCCAGGCTCACAGATACGCAGTATTTT.

This chain joins TRBV25-1 and TRBJ2-3; D remains unclear. CDR1 is MGHDK and CDR2 is SYGVNS in the germline V gene. The CDR3 is 12 residues long. Trimming left V 1 base short and J 6 bases short, with 5 bases between. CDR3 sequence reads: CASSESGDTQYF. The CDR3 region has the DNA TGTGCCAGCAGTGAATCCGGGGATACGCAGTATTTT.

Notes on this clone: Additional DNA sequences in this sample encode the identical CDR3. The chain is built from TRBV29-1 and TRBJ2-5; 10 bases map to TRBD1. CDR3 length: 12 amino acids. CDR1 is SQVTM and CDR2 is ANQGSEA in the germline V gene. V trimming: 6 bases; J trimming: 4 bases; junction bases outside the gene matches: 2. The chain's CDR3 is CSVDRGRETQYF. CDR3 sequence (DNA): TGCAGCGTAGACAGGGGGCGAGAGACCCAGTACTTC.

The chain links TRBV7-2 to TRBJ2-1; a possible D gene is TRBD1 (6 bases). Trimming removed 5 bases at V and 3 bases at J, with 20 bases between. The CDR3 extends over 17 amino acids. Germline values: CDR1 SGHTA, CDR2 FQGNSA. The CDR3, as DNA: TGTGCCAGCAGCCAGACAACAGGGCACTTCCTCTACAATGAGCAGTTCTTC. It specifies CASSQTTGHFLYNEQFF.

The CDR3 is CSVEEWAGAGELFF. CDR3 coding DNA: TGCAGCGTTGAAGAGTGGGCAGGGGCCGGGGAGCTGTTTTTT. The V and J genes are TRBV29-1 and TRBJ2-2; possible D gene TRBD1, 6 bases. In germline, CDR1 is SQVTM, CDR2 ANQGSEA. Trimming left V 0 bases short and J 6 bases short, with 11 bases between. The CDR3 sequence is 14 residues long.

This rearrangement joins TRBV2 to TRBJ2-3, with TRBD2 matching over 7 bases. The trim removed 9 bases at V and 4 bases at J, leaving 7 bases unmatched. This CDR3 has 13 residues. Per the germline V gene, CDR1 is SNHLY and CDR2 is FYNNEI. CDR3 bases: TGTGCCAGTGCCGGGGGGTCCCCAGATACGCAGTATTTT. It specifies CASAGGSPDTQYF.

The rearrangement links TRBV11-2 to TRBJ2-4; D unclear. In germline, CDR1 is SGHAT, CDR2 FQNNGV. The CDR3 runs 12 residues. Trimming took off 5 bases at V and 8 bases at J, with 10 bases between the two ends. CDR3 protein: CASSRGPDIQYF. The CDR3 DNA follows: TGTGCCAGCAGCCGTGGACCGGACATTCAGTACTTC.

Regarding this clone: Different DNA sequences within this sample yield the same CDR3. V gene TRBV30 combines with J gene TRBJ1-1; D unclear. Trimming cost V 0 bases and J 0 bases, with 5 bases left between them. The CDR3 totals 13 residues. Germline loops: CDR1 GTSNPN, CDR2 SVGIG (reference sequence). Written as DNA, the CDR3 is TGTGCCTGGAGTGTACTTGTGAACACTGAAGCTTTCTTT. This encodes CAWSVLVNTEAFF.

In its sample, this clone was seen once. V gene TRBV6-5 combines with J gene TRBJ2-7; D is undetermined. Trimming pared 2 bases from V and 4 bases from J, leaving 12 bases between. CDR3 length equals 14 residues. Germline V gene lookup returns CDR1 MNHEY and CDR2 SVGAGI. The CDR3 DNA is TGTGCCAGCAGTTACGACTCGAACGTTTACGAGCAGTACTTC. Amino acids: CASSYDSNVYEQYF.

The V and J genes are TRBV9 and TRBJ2-4; 10 nucleotides align to TRBD1. Germline values: CDR1 SGDLS, CDR2 YYNGEE. The CDR3 extends over 13 amino acids. The V and J ends lost 4 bases and 8 bases, in that order; junction bases with no gene match: 3. CDR3 bases: TGTGCCAGCAGCAGACAGGGGGCGGACATTCAGTACTTC. Its protein is CASSRQGADIQYF.

The chain combines TRBV2 with TRBJ2-1; TRBD2 agrees at 10 bases. The CDR3 spans 16 residues. Looked up from germline, CDR1 is SNHLY and CDR2 is FYNNEI. Losses at the gene ends were 3 bases for V and 5 bases for J; bases not matched to a gene: 7. This CDR3 reads CASSDNLAGVNNEQFF. In DNA, the CDR3 is TGTGCCAGCAGTGATAACCTAGCGGGGGTGAACAATGAGCAGTTCTTC.

The chain recombines TRBV2 with TRBJ2-5; TRBD2 might be the D (6 bases). Germline V gene lookup returns CDR1 SNHLY and CDR2 FYNNEI. V shed 4 bases and J shed 4 bases, with 16 bases lying between them. CDR3 length: 15 amino acids. The CDR3 DNA follows: TGTGCCAGCAGTGGCATCGGGAGTCGGGGAGAGACCCAGTACTTC. This gives the protein CASSGIGSRGETQYF.

The chain joins TRBV29-1 to TRBJ2-3; TRBD1 matches 7 bases. Losses at the gene ends were 7 bases for V and 2 bases for J; bases not matched to a gene: 6. The CDR3 consists of 13 residues. Germline loops: CDR1 SQVTM, CDR2 ANQGSEA. DNA of the CDR3: TGCAGCGGTCACAGGGGCCCCACAGATACGCAGTATTTT. It translates to CSGHRGPTDTQYF.

This clone was counted between two and nine times. This chain uses TRBV29-1 with TRBJ2-4, with TRBD2 as a possible D gene (5 bases). The CDR3 length is 19 residues. V lost 4 bases and J 1 base, leaving 26 bases between the germline ends. Germline CDR1 SQVTM, CDR2 ANQGSEA. DNA for the CDR3: TGCAGCGTTGGATTCCCCGGGCGAGGGATAGTTGGGGCCAAAAACATTCAGTACTTC. Protein sequence: CSVGFPGRGIVGAKNIQYF.

This clone was counted only a few times. The rearrangement links TRBV7-2 to TRBJ2-5; D unresolved. V was trimmed by 3 bases and J by 5 bases, leaving 19 bases between them. This CDR3 has 16 residues. Per germline, CDR1 SGHTA and CDR2 FQGNSA. The CDR3 is CASSFISTQRPETQYF. The CDR3 DNA is TGTGCCAGCAGCTTTATTAGTACCCAGAGACCGGAGACCCAGTACTTC.